These T cell receptor beta chains were read from a single sample in a study of blood T cell repertoires in COVID-19. Here immunoSEQ multiplex PCR was the method, and the copy in TCRdb shows in-frame clones only, minus some. The repertoire has around 310,000 clones, 80% to 90% of them found once; the top ten carry around 5%. The specimen sequenced was PBMCs or T cells enriched from blood (not recorded which). These receptors came from a man aged 25 to 40 who had recovered from COVID-19. CDR3s leave out the opening cysteine and the closing phenylalanine or tryptophan. A clone size is listed for some rows: how often the clone was seen (once, few, many), or a class if it is expanded.

clone size: .
V gene: TRBV28
J gene: TRBJ2-5
CDR3 protein: ASSLFTTIQLAGGQETQY

clone size: .
V gene: TRBV5-6
J gene: TRBJ2-3
CDR3 protein: ASSLGLAALDTQY

clone size: .
V gene: TRBV24-1
J gene: TRBJ2-1
CDR3 protein: ATSSASGGSPYNEQF

clone size: .
V gene: TRBV7-3
J gene: TRBJ1-1
CDR3 protein: ASSLTGDLNTEAF

clone size: few
V gene: TRBV2
J gene: TRBJ2-7
CDR3 protein: ASSRDKTYEQY

clone size: .
V gene: TRBV5-4
J gene: TRBJ2-5
CDR3 protein: ASSLTASGGETQY

clone size: .
V gene: TRBV7-2
J gene: TRBJ1-1
CDR3 protein: ASSFYRVGAF

clone size: .
V gene: TRBV5-1
J gene: TRBJ2-3
CDR3 protein: ASRLTVTDTQY

clone size: .
V gene: TRBV5-6
J gene: TRBJ2-2
CDR3 protein: ASSLVSGGTGELF

clone size: .
V gene: TRBV4-1
J gene: TRBJ2-2
CDR3 protein: ASSQGQGIIGELF

clone size: .
V gene: TRBV27
J gene: TRBJ2-2
CDR3 protein: ASSPRLAGSGSGTGELF

clone size: .
V gene: TRBV5-1
J gene: TRBJ2-1
CDR3 protein: ASSLTPGWDEQF

clone size: .
V gene: TRBV19
J gene: TRBJ2-1
CDR3 protein: ASSIPGQGAYEQF

clone size: .
V gene: TRBV19
J gene: TRBJ1-5
CDR3 protein: ASSSWTGMSNQPQH

clone size: .
V gene: TRBV11-3
J gene: TRBJ1-5
CDR3 protein: ASSLEGGGNQPQH

clone size: .
V gene: TRBV28
J gene: TRBJ1-2
CDR3 protein: ASSLPGQGVSKVLNGYT

clone size: .
V gene: TRBV28
J gene: TRBJ1-2
CDR3 protein: ASRRTASYGYT

clone size: .
V gene: TRBV4-1
J gene: TRBJ1-5
CDR3 protein: ASSPTLRDQPQH

clone size: .
V gene: TRBV2
J gene: TRBJ2-7
CDR3 protein: ASSDRDWTYEQY

clone size: .
V gene: TRBV28
J gene: TRBJ1-1
CDR3 protein: ASSFSSGETEAF

clone size: .
V gene: TRBV7-6
J gene: TRBJ1-6
CDR3 protein: ASSLDAGTSSPLH

clone size: .
V gene: TRBV24-1
J gene: TRBJ2-1
CDR3 protein: ATSPQRGDYNEQF

clone size: medium-sized
V gene: TRBV7-8
J gene: TRBJ2-7
CDR3 protein: ASSTLSNEQY

clone size: .
V gene: TRBV5-1
J gene: TRBJ2-7
CDR3 protein: ASSLRTSGGAAYEQY

clone size: .
V gene: TRBV1
J gene: TRBJ1-1
CDR3 protein: TSSQDRFEAF

clone size: .
V gene: TRBV3-1/TRBV3-2
J gene: TRBJ1-4
CDR3 protein: ASSQEGIANEKLF

clone size: .
V gene: TRBV3-1/TRBV3-2
J gene: TRBJ2-1
CDR3 protein: ASSQERGLAYNEQF

clone size: .
V gene: TRBV18
J gene: TRBJ2-7
CDR3 protein: ASSPFVGTGTPYEQY

clone size: .
V gene: TRBV10-3
J gene: TRBJ2-7
CDR3 protein: AIRASGEIYEQY

clone size: .
V gene: TRBV15
J gene: TRBJ2-5
CDR3 protein: ATSRAQETQY

clone size: .
V gene: TRBV4-2
J gene: TRBJ2-1
CDR3 protein: ASSKGGGLAAYNEQF

clone size: .
V gene: TRBV9
J gene: TRBJ2-3
CDR3 protein: ASSVGGSDTQY